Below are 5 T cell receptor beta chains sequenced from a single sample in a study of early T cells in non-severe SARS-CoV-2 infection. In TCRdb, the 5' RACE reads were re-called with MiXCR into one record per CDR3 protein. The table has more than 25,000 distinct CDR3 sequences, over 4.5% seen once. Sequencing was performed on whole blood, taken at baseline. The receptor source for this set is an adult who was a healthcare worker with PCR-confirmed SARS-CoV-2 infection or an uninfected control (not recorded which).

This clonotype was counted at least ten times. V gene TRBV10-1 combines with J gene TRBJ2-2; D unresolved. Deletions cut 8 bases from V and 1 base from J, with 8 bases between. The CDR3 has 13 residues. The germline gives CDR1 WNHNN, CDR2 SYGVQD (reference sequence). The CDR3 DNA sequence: TGCGCCAGCGCTAGGGTGAACACCGGGGAGCTGTTTTTT. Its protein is CASARVNTGELFF.

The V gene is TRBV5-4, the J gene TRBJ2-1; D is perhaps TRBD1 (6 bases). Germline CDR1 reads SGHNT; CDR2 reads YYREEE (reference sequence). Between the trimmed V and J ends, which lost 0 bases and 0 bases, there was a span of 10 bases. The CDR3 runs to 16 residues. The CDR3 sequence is CASSLAGASSYNEQFF. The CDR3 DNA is TGTGCCAGCAGCTTGGCAGGGGCAAGCTCCTACAATGAGCAGTTCTTC.

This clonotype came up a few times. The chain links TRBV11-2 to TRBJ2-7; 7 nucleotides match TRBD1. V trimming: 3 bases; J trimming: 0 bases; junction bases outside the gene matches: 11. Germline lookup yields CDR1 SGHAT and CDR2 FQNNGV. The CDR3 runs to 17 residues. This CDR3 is CASSLGDSARISYEQYF. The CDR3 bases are TGTGCCAGCAGCTTGGGGGACAGTGCAAGAATCTCCTACGAGCAGTACTTC.

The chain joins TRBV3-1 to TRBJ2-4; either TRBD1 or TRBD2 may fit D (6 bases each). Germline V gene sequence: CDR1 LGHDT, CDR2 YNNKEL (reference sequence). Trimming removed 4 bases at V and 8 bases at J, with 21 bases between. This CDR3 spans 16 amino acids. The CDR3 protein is CASSRSEGGWLDIQYF. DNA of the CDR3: TGTGCCAGCAGCCGATCAGAGGGGGGCTGGTTGGACATTCAGTACTTC.

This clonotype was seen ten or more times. Here the CDR3 DNA reads TGTGCCAGCAGCGCAACAGGGGGCGCGACCGGGGAGCTGTTTTTT. Amino acids: CASSATGGATGELFF. The chain carries TRBV11-2 and TRBJ2-2; 9 nucleotides align to TRBD1. Germline loops: CDR1 SGHAT, CDR2 FQNNGV. The CDR3 sequence is 15 residues long. Trimming at V came to 5 bases and at J to 5 bases, leaving 6 bases not matched to a gene. Together with reference TRBV11-2 and TRBJ2-2, the CDR3 gives the full variable domain: EAGVAQSPRYKIIEKRQSVAFWCNPISGHATLYWYQQILGQGPKLLIQFQNNGVVDDSQLPKDRFSAERLKGVDSTLKIQPAKLEDSAVYLCASSATGGATGELFFGEGSRLTVL.